These 16 T cell receptor beta chains were all obtained from the same sample, sequenced in a study of control samples from healthy donors and cancer patients. Assay: immunoSEQ multiplex PCR; the TCRdb copy retains only in-frame clones and omits some. The sample contains 84,000 or so clones, 90% to 95% of which appear only once. The sample comprised blood. The receptors were gathered from a man in his forties or fifties in good health.

V gene TRBV30 combines with J gene TRBJ1-1; D gene unclear. Trimming left V 0 bases short and J 11 bases short, with 10 bases between. The CDR3 contains 11 residues. CDR1 is GTSNPN, CDR2 SVGIG, per germline (reference sequence). CDR3 in DNA: TGTGCCTGGAGTGTACGGGCGACGGCTTTCTTT. Translated: CAWSVRATAFF. Drawing the rest from reference TRBV30 and TRBJ1-1, the complete variable domain is SQTIHQWPATLVQPVGSPLSLECTVEGTSNPNLYWYRQAAGRGLQLLFYSVGIGQISSEVPQNLSASRPQDRQFILSSKKLLLSDSGFYLCAWSVRATAFFGQGTRLTVV.

There are a few counts of this clone. The rearrangement links TRBV12-3 or TRBV12-4 to TRBJ1-6; D is unresolved. The CDR3 extends over 13 amino acids. Trimming removed 5 bases at V and 7 bases at J, with 9 bases between. Written as DNA, the CDR3 is TGTGCCAGCAGTCAAATACTCAATTCACCCCTCCACTTT. It yields the protein CASSQILNSPLHF.

The gene calls are TRBV3-1 (or the pseudogene TRBV3-2) and TRBJ1-2; 7 positions agree with TRBD1. The V segment lost 2 bases and the J segment 4 bases; nucleotides outside the gene matches: 1. The CDR3 sequence is 13 residues long. CDR1 is LGHDT and CDR2 is YNNKEL in the germline V gene (reference sequence). CDR3 region: CASSQTGAYGYTF. CDR3 coding DNA: TGTGCCAGCAGCCAAACAGGGGCCTATGGCTACACCTTC.

The J gene is TRBJ1-5, the V gene TRBV7-2; 9 nucleotides align to TRBD1. The trim removed 0 bases at V and 6 bases at J, leaving 3 bases unmatched. The V gene's germline CDR1 is SGHTA and CDR2 FQGNSA. The CDR3 loop spans 15 amino acids. CDR3: CASSLAPTGGQPQHF. In nucleotides, the CDR3 is TGTGCCAGCAGCTTAGCCCCGACAGGGGGTCAGCCCCAGCATTTT.

The chain uses TRBV2 and TRBJ2-7; D not certain. V lost 8 bases, J lost 6 bases, and 14 bases lay in between. The length of the CDR3 is 12 residues. Germline CDR1 and CDR2: SNHLY and FYNNEI. CDR3 in DNA: TGTGCCAGCGGGTACACTATGGCCGAGCAGTACTTC. This sequence encodes CASGYTMAEQYF.

V is TRBV6-1 and J is TRBJ2-7; TRBD1 might be the D (5 bases). Germline CDR1 reads MNHNS; CDR2 reads SASEGT. Trimming removed 3 bases at V and 3 bases at J, with 6 bases between. The CDR3 contains 12 residues. CDR3 nucleotides: TGTGCCAGCAGTGATAGGGGCTACGAGCAGTACTTC. As protein: CASSDRGYEQYF.

This chain connects TRBV6-5 to TRBJ1-4; D remains unclear. The CDR3 is 15 amino acids. Trimming left V 6 bases short and J 0 bases short, with 11 bases between. CDR1 is MNHEY and CDR2 is SVGAGI in the germline V gene. The CDR3 is CASRLVGATNEKLFF. The CDR3 DNA follows: TGTGCCAGCAGGCTTGTTGGGGCAACTAATGAAAAACTGTTTTTT.

V usage is TRBV4-2 and J usage is TRBJ2-1, with D maybe TRBD2 (6 bases). V was clipped by 5 bases and J by 8 bases, with 19 bases between them. The CDR3 length is 15 residues. Germline V gives CDR1 LGHNA, CDR2 YNFKEQ. The CDR3 nucleotides read TGTGCCAGCAGCACCCGCGGGGCATTCGGGGATGAGCAGTTCTTC. It yields the protein CASSTRGAFGDEQFF.

This chain uses TRBV2 with TRBJ1-3, with 7 bases that match TRBD1. This CDR3 contains 12 residues. The trim removed 8 bases at V and 5 bases at J, leaving 3 bases unmatched. The germline V gene encodes CDR1 SNHLY and CDR2 FYNNEI. Here the CDR3 reads CASQGDRNTIYF. CDR3 sequence (DNA): TGTGCCAGCCAGGGGGACAGAAACACCATATATTTT.

Only one count was recorded for this clone. The V call is TRBV9, the J call TRBJ1-3; D possibly corresponds to TRBD1 (5 bases). V lost 3 bases and J lost 2, with 12 bases in between. Germline V lookup: CDR1 SGDLS, CDR2 YYNGEE. The CDR3 spans 15 residues. CDR3 nucleotide sequence: TGTGCCAGCAGCGCCCGGGGCGCGACTGGAAACACCATATATTTT. It translates to CASSARGATGNTIYF. The full variable domain, completed using reference TRBV9 and TRBJ1-3, is DSGVTQTPKHLITATGQRVTLRCSPRSGDLSVYWYQQSLDQGLQFLIQYYNGEERAKGNILERFSAQQFPDLHSELNLSSLELGDSALYFCASSARGATGNTIYFGEGSWLTVV.

The chain links TRBV9 to TRBJ2-2, with TRBD2 identical over 12 bases. V was pared by 0 bases and J by 5 bases, with 8 bases of the junction left unmatched. Germline lookup yields CDR1 SGDLS and CDR2 YYNGEE. The CDR3 runs to 18 residues. The CDR3 DNA reads TGTGCCAGCAGCGTAGTGCCCGGACTAGCGGGACAAACCGGGGAGCTGTTTTTT. It encodes CASSVVPGLAGQTGELFF.

The V gene is TRBV6-5, the J gene TRBJ2-2; D gene unclear. The germline gives CDR1 MNHEY, CDR2 SVGAGI. V dropped 6 bases and J dropped 9 bases, with 8 bases sitting between them. The CDR3 is 11 amino acids. The CDR3, as DNA: TGTGCCAGCAGGTTGACCTGGGAGCTGTTTTTT. Encoded protein: CASRLTWELFF.

This chain links TRBV19 with TRBJ2-6, with 7 nucleotides matching TRBD2. V shed 0 bases, J shed 0 bases, and the junction held 5 bases outside the gene matches. This CDR3 comprises 18 residues. The germline V gene has CDR1 LNHDA and CDR2 SQIVND (reference sequence). The CDR3 sequence is CASSIDQGLSSGANVLTF. In DNA form, the CDR3 reads TGTGCCAGTAGTATAGATCAGGGACTAAGCTCTGGGGCCAACGTCCTGACTTTC.

The J gene is TRBJ1-6, the V gene TRBV6-1; TRBD1 might be the D (5 bases). This CDR3 region has 13 residues. Per germline, CDR1 MNHNS and CDR2 SASEGT. Trimming cost V 9 bases and J 11 bases, with 17 bases left between them. As DNA, the CDR3 is TGTGCCAGTTGTGAAGGGGCGAGAGCACCCCTCCACTTT. Translation: CASCEGARAPLHF.

The chain is built from TRBV27 and TRBJ2-2; D is unresolved. CDR3 length: 16 amino acids. The germline V and J ends were trimmed by 0 bases and 0 bases, with 8 bases remaining between them. Germline V gene lookup returns CDR1 MNHEY and CDR2 SMNVEV (reference sequence). The CDR3 is CASSLSRLANTGELFF. CDR3 DNA: TGTGCCAGCAGTTTATCACGGCTCGCGAACACCGGGGAGCTGTTTTTT.

The chain recombines TRBV5-1 with TRBJ1-2; 7 bases align to TRBD1. The V segment lost 4 bases and the J segment 0 bases; nucleotides outside the gene matches: 3. This CDR3 region has 14 residues. In germline, CDR1 is SGHRS, CDR2 YFSETQ. The CDR3 here is CASSPGTANYGYTF. In nucleotides, the CDR3 is TGCGCCAGCAGCCCCGGGACAGCTAACTATGGCTACACCTTC.